Here is one TCR beta chain with its context. This record comes from a study of blood T cell repertoires in COVID-19. This CDR3 spans 13 amino acids. Deletions cut 4 bases from V and 10 bases from J, with 11 bases between. Germline CDR1 MNHEY, CDR2 SVGAGI. Data came from immunoSEQ multiplex PCR; TCRdb stores just in-frame clones and leaves some out. The sample lists 200,000 to 250,000 clones; 65% to 90% were seen once. This chain uses TRBV6-5 with TRBJ1-6; D is uncertain. The sequence was collected from a man aged 50 to 59 with active or convalescent COVID-19. The sample consisted of peripheral blood. Here the CDR3 DNA reads TGTGCCAGCAGTTCTATTGGCGGCTCACCCCTCCACTTT. Amino acid sequence: CASSSIGGSPLHF.